The present T cell receptor beta chain was sequenced within a study of control samples from healthy donors and cancer patients. Produced via immunoSEQ multiplex PCR; TCRdb's table is partial and in-frame only. The data hold fewer than 200,000 clones, with about 90% observed a single time. The CDR3 sequence is 15 residues long. With 1 base removed from V and 6 bases from J, the gap between germline ends came to 14 bases. Germline CDR1 LNHDA, CDR2 SQIVND (reference sequence). This clone has just one count. Sequencing input: blood. The chain recombines TRBV19 with TRBJ2-3, with a tentative D call TRBD2 (6 bases). The receptor comes from a woman in her 50s in good health. The CDR3 DNA reads TGTGCCAGTAGTATAGGAGGAGGGCCCCCCGATACGCAGTATTTT. Translating gives CASSIGGGPPDTQYF.